This entry describes one TCR beta chain. This record belongs to a study of blood T cell repertoires in COVID-19. Study background: From T cells, B-cell-depleted T cells, or PBMCs came the material, which was cDNA or gDNA.

Original analysis: Cell counts per sample came from amplifying reference gene primers. Profiling relied on immunoSEQ multiplex PCR, and the TCRdb table lists in-frame clones only, not all of them. The V and J calls and clone size were taken over from that table, and D and trimming were inferred from the DNA. This table has about 290,000 clones, around 90% appearing once. In terms of age and location, participants ranged from roughly 18 to 95 years and lived in approximately 24 US areas. Two consecutive negative NP/OP PCR tests, clearance, or resolved symptoms defined Cohort 3 recovery. V shed 0 bases and J 7 bases; nucleotides not matched to a gene: 18. The CDR3 is 18 residues long. Per the germline V gene, CDR1 is GTSNPN and CDR2 is SVGIG (reference sequence).

This TCR was recovered from a woman aged 40 to 50 who had recovered from COVID-19. The rearrangement uses TRBV30 and TRBJ2-5; 9 bases agree with TRBD2. Sequences were obtained from PBMCs or T cells enriched from blood (not recorded which). The CDR3 DNA is TGTGCCTGGAGTGTAATCAGTAAGCGGGGGGTCGAAAGGGGGACCCAGTACTTC. Translation: CAWSVISKRGVERGTQYF.